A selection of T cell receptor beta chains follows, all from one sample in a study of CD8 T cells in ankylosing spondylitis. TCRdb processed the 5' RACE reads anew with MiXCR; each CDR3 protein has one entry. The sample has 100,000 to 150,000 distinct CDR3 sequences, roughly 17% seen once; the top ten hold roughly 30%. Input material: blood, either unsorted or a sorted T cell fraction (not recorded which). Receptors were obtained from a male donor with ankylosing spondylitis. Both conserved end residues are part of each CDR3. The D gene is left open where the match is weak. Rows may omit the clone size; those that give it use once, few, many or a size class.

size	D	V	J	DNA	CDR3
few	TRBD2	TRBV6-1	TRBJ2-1	TGTGCCAGCAGTGCCGTGAGCGGGAGCTACAATGAGCAGTTCTTC	CASSAVSGSYNEQFF
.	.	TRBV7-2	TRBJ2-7	TGTGCCAGCAGCTTTCTAGCACCTAACTACGAGCAGTACTTC	CASSFLAPNYEQYF
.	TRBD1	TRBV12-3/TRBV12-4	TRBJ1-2	TGTGCCAGCAGTTTTCCCAATCCGACAGGGATTTCCGGCTACACCTTC	CASSFPNPTGISGYTF
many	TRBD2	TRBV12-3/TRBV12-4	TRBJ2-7	TGTGCCAGCAGCCGGACTAGCGGGAGCCCCTACGAGCAGTACTTC	CASSRTSGSPYEQYF
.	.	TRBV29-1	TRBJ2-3	TGCAGCGTTGAAGATCGACAAGGGGTCGGTACCCGCACGTGTTTT	CSVEDRQGVGTRTCF
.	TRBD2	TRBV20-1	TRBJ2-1	TGCAGTGCTAGCGGGACTAGCGGGAATGAGCAGTTCTTC	CSASGTSGNEQFF
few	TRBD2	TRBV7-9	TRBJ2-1	TGTGCCAGCAGCATTTCTAGCGGGAGCATCTATGAGCAGTTCTTC	CASSISSGSIYEQFF
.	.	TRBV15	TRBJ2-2	TGTGCCACCACCCCAGGCACCGGGGAGCTGTTTTTT	CATTPGTGELFF
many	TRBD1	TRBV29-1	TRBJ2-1	TGCAGCGCCGCCCCGACAGGGGGCTCCTACAATGAGCAGTTCTTC	CSAAPTGGSYNEQFF
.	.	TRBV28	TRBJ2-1	TGTGCCAGCAGGCTATCCCAGAGCTCCTACAATGAGCAGTTCTTC	CASRLSQSSYNEQFF
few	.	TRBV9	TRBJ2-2	TGTGCCAGCAGCATAGGGGACCCCGGGGAGCTGTTTTTT	CASSIGDPGELFF
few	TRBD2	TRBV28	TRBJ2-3	TGTGCCAGCAGCCCTAGCGGGAGGGCCACAGATACGCAGTATTTT	CASSPSGRATDTQYF
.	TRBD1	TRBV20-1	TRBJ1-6	TGCAGTGCTAGAGAAAGGACAGGGGGGGCTTCACCCCTCCACTTT	CSARERTGGASPLHF
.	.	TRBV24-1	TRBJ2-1	TGTGCCACCAGTGATTTGACAGTGCAGTTCTTC	CATSDLTVQFF
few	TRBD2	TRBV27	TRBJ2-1	TGTGCCAGCAGCCCCCGGGACTACCTATACAATGAGCAGTTCTTC	CASSPRDYLYNEQFF
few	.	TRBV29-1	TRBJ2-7	TGCAGCGTCGTGGGCTTAGGGGACGAGCAGTACTTC	CSVVGLGDEQYF
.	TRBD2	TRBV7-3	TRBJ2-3	TGTGCCAGCAGCCCTCCGGGACTAGCGGGGAGCACAGATACGCAGTATTTT	CASSPPGLAGSTDTQYF
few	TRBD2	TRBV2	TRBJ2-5	TGTGCCAGCAGCGACGGACTAGCGGGAGTGTACGAGACCCAGTACTTC	CASSDGLAGVYETQYF
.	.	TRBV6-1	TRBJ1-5	TGTGCCAGCAGTGAACCCGGGAGGGGTAGCAATCAGCCCCAGCATTTT	CASSEPGRGSNQPQHF
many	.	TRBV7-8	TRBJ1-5	TGTGCCAGCAGCTTAGCGACGAAGGGGCCCCAGCATTTT	CASSLATKGPQHF
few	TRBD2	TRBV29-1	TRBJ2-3	TGCAGCGTTGAAGAGGTGGGAGGGCCATCAGATACGCAGTATTTT	CSVEEVGGPSDTQYF
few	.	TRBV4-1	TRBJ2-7	TGCGCCAGCAGCCAAGCAACCCCTACCTACGAGCAGTACTTC	CASSQATPTYEQYF
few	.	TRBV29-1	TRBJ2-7	TGCAGCGCCGAGGTAGCGGCATCCTACGAGCAGTACTTC	CSAEVAASYEQYF
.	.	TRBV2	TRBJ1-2	TGTGCCAGCAGCCGAGAACTTAGCGATGGGGCAAATGGCTACACCTTC	CASSRELSDGANGYTF
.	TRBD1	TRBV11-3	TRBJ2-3	TGTGCCAGCAGCTCCAGGGGGCAAAGTAATACGCAGTATTTT	CASSSRGQSNTQYF
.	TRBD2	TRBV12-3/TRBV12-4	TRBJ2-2	TGTGCCAGCCGGACTAGCGGGAGGGCCCTCGGGGAGCTGTTTTTT	CASRTSGRALGELFF
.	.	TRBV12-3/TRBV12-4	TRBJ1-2	TGTGCCAGCAGTTTACGAGTCGCGGGGCTGCTTGATGGCTACACCTTC	CASSLRVAGLLDGYTF
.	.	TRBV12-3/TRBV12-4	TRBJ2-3	TGTGCCAGCTCCAATTTGGGGGGCAGCCTCACAGATACGCAGTATTTT	CASSNLGGSLTDTQYF
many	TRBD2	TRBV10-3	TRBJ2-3	TGTGCCATCAGTGAAGAGGTAGCGGGGAGCACAGATACGCAGTATTTT	CAISEEVAGSTDTQYF
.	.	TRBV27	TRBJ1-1	TGTGCCAGCAGTTCCCATGACATGAACACTGAAGCTTTCTTT	CASSSHDMNTEAFF
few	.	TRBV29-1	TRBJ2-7	TGCAGCGCCGGAGAGAGGTCCTACGAGCAGTACTTC	CSAGERSYEQYF
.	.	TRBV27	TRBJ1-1	TGTGCCAGCAGTTTAGACGGCAAGAACACTGAAGCTTTCTTT	CASSLDGKNTEAFF
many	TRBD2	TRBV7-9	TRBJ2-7	TGTGCCAGCCGAGGACAGCGGGAGTCCTACGAGCAGTACTTC	CASRGQRESYEQYF
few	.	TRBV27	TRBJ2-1	TGTGCCAGCAATTCGTGGGTAAGCTTTTCCTACAATGAGCAGTTCTTC	CASNSWVSFSYNEQFF
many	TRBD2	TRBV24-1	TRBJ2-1	TGTGCCACCAGTGATTTGCGGGAGGGTGAGCAGTTCTTC	CATSDLREGEQFF
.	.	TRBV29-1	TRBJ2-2	TGCAGCGTTGAGGGGGGGGCTGACACCGGGGAGCTGTTTTTT	CSVEGGADTGELFF
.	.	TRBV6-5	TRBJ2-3	TGTGCCAGCAGTTACGGACCACAGCGCACAGATACGCAGTATTTT	CASSYGPQRTDTQYF
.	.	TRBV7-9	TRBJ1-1	TGTGCCAGCAAACGGACGGGGACGGACACTGAAGCTTTCTTT	CASKRTGTDTEAFF
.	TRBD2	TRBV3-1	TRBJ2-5	TGTGCCAGCAGCCTAAGGGGGACTAGCGGGAGGGCCCGGGAGACCCAGTACTTC	CASSLRGTSGRARETQYF
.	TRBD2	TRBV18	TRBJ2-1	TGTGCCAGCTCACCAGAGACTAGCGGGAGGGATGAGCAGTTCTTC	CASSPETSGRDEQFF
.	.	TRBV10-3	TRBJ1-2	TGTGCCATCAGTGGACAGTCCCGTCCTAACTATGGCTACACCTTC	CAISGQSRPNYGYTF
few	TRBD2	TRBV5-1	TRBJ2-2	TGCGCCAGCAGCCGGAGGGTTTCCGGACTAGCGGGAAAGCCCGGGGAGCTGTTTTTT	CASSRRVSGLAGKPGELFF
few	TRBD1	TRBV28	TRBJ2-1	TGTGCCAGCAGTTCCGGACAGGGAGGCCCGTACAATGAGCAGTTCTTC	CASSSGQGGPYNEQFF
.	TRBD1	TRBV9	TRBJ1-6	TGTGCCAGCACCCAGGACAGGGCGGGTTCACCCCTCCACTTT	CASTQDRAGSPLHF
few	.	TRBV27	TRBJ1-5	TGTGCCAGCAGTTATTCAGGGACTTTGGGCAATCAGCCCCAGCATTTT	CASSYSGTLGNQPQHF
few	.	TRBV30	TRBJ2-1	TGTGCCTGGAAGCAGGGGGGCCCCTACAATGAGCAGTTCTTC	CAWKQGGPYNEQFF
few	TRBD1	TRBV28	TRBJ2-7	TGTGCCAGCCGACAGGGGGTCTACGAGCAGTACTTC	CASRQGVYEQYF
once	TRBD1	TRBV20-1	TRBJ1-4	TGCAGTGCATCAGGGGAGGGGGCGGATGAAAAACTGTTTTTT	CSASGEGADEKLFF
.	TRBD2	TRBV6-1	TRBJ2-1	TGTGCCCATTCGGGGGGGGACTCCTCCTACAATGAGCAGTTCTTC	CAHSGGDSSYNEQFF
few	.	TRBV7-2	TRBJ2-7	TGTGCCAGCAGCCCGACTAGTGTTATGCAGTACTTC	CASSPTSVMQYF
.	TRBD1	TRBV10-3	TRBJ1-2	TGTGCCATCAGCCCGGGACAGGGGGACTATGGCTACACCTTC	CAISPGQGDYGYTF
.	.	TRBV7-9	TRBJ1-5	TGTGCCAGCAGCTTAGAGAAGCACCCCCAGCATTTT	CASSLEKHPQHF
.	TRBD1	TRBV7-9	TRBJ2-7	TGTGCCAGCAGCTCCCACCGGGACAGGGGGTACGAGCAGTACTTC	CASSSHRDRGYEQYF
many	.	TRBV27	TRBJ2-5	TGTGCCAGCAGTTGGGGGGGCAAACAAGAGACCCAGTACTTC	CASSWGGKQETQYF
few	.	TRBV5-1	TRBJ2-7	TGCGCCAGCAGCTTGGTGCCAGACTCCTACGAGCAGTACTTC	CASSLVPDSYEQYF
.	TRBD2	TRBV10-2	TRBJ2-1	TGCGCCAGCAGTACTAGCGGGATAAGTGAGCAGTTCTTC	CASSTSGISEQFF
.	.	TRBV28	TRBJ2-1	TGTGCCAGCAGTTTCCGAGGGAGTGGGCGTAACAATGAGCAGTTCTTC	CASSFRGSGRNNEQFF